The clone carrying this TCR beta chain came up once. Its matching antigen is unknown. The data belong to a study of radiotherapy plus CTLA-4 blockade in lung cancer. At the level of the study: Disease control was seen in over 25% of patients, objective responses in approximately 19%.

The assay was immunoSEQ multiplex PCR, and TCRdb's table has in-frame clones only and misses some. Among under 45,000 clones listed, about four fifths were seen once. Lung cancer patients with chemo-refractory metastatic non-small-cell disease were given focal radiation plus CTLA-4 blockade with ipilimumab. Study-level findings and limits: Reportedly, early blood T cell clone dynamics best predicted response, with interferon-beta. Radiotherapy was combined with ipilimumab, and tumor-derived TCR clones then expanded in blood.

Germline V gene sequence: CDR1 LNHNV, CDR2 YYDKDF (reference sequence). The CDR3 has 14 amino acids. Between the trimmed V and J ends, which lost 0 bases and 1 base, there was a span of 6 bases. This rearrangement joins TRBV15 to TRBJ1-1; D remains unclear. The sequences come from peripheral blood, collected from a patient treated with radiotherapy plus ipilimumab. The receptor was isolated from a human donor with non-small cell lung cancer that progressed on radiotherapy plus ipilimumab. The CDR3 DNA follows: TGTGCCACCAGCAGAGATGGAGGGAACACTGAAGCTTTCTTT. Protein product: CATSRDGGNTEAFF.